Following are 4 T cell receptor beta chains from one sample sequenced in a study of blood T cell repertoires in COVID-19. Sequencing was performed with immunoSEQ multiplex PCR; in TCRdb, only in-frame clones are kept and a portion is missing. The table records about 350,000 clones, more than 70% of them present only once. Input material: PBMCs or T cells enriched from blood (not recorded which). These receptors originate from a young woman who had been exposed to COVID-19.

This clone has a single count. This rearrangement joins TRBV6-1 to TRBJ2-5, with 7 bases lining up with TRBD1. Trimming removed 3 bases from V and 1 base from J; junction bases left unmatched: 11. Germline lookup yields CDR1 MNHNS and CDR2 SASEGT. The CDR3 is 17 amino acids. The CDR3 spells CASSEASGTAFQETQYF. The CDR3 DNA reads TGTGCCAGCAGTGAGGCCTCAGGGACAGCCTTCCAAGAGACCCAGTACTTC.

The chain carries TRBV5-5 and TRBJ2-5, with 14 bases identical to TRBD2. The germline V gene encodes CDR1 SGHKS and CDR2 YYEKEE (reference sequence). The length of the CDR3 is 19 residues. V lost 2 bases, J lost 5 bases, and 14 bases stayed unmatched. DNA of the CDR3: TGTGCCAGCAGCTTACTCCCGGGACTAGCGGGAGTAGGGCACGAGACCCAGTACTTC. Residues: CASSLLPGLAGVGHETQYF.

V usage is TRBV7-2 and J usage is TRBJ1-3; TRBD1 is a possible D gene (6 bases). This CDR3 contains 14 residues. CDR1 and CDR2 from the germline V gene are SGHTA and FQGNSA. V was clipped by 5 bases and J by 4 bases, with 12 bases between them. CDR3 residues: CASSRNRAGNTIYF. DNA of the CDR3: TGTGCCAGCAGCCGGAACAGGGCAGGAAACACCATATATTTT. Full variable domain (rest looked up from reference TRBV7-2 and TRBJ1-3): GAGVSQSPSNKVTEKGKDVELRCDPISGHTALYWYRQSLGQGLEFLIYFQGNSAPDKSGLPSDRFSAERTGGSVSTLTIQRTQQEDSAVYLCASSRNRAGNTIYFGEGSWLTVV.

V gene TRBV25-1 combines with J gene TRBJ1-1; D may be TRBD1 (5 bases). The V gene's germline CDR1 is MGHDK and CDR2 SYGVNS. This CDR3 is built from 14 residues. Trimming left V 1 base short and J 4 bases short, with 10 bases between. The CDR3 spells CASSESHRSTEAFF. As DNA, the CDR3 is TGTGCCAGCAGTGAATCCCACAGGAGCACTGAAGCTTTCTTT. The complete variable domain, with remaining parts taken from reference TRBV25-1 and TRBJ1-1, reads EADIYQTPRYLVIGTGKKITLECSQTMGHDKMYWYQQDPGMELHLIHYSYGVNSTEKGDLSSESTVSRIRTEHFPLTLESARPSHTSQYLCASSESHRSTEAFFGQGTRLTVV.